The T cell receptor beta chain described here comes from a study of shared T cell receptors in the human thymus. Data came from immunoSEQ multiplex PCR; TCRdb stores just in-frame clones and leaves some out. The data show about 660,000 clones, around nine tenths seen once. The CDR3 has 16 residues. The germline V gene encodes CDR1 SGHTS and CDR2 YDEGEE. Trimming cost V 5 bases and J 3 bases; bases outside gene matches: 8. The sample was also linked to a second study, of human thymus T cells. As reported in that work: Thymus pieces cut out during corrective heart surgery were the tissue that was used. In thymic and blood repertoires alike, V and J usage looked biased. There were highly overlapping thymic repertoires among unrelated individuals, as related research reported.

The chain joins TRBV5-8 to TRBJ1-5; 10 nucleotides line up with TRBD1. Material: thymocytes. The TCR originated in a boy less than two years old with a congenital heart defect. As DNA, the CDR3 is TGTGCCAGCAGTTCCGGGACAGGGGTCTACAATCAGCCCCAGCATTTT. Translating it yields CASSSGTGVYNQPQHF.